Listed below are T cell receptor beta chains from one sample, sequenced in a study of cytomegalovirus exposure and HLA in healthy donors. The method was immunoSEQ multiplex PCR; TCRdb's version includes in-frame clones alone and lacks a portion of them. In the table there are 70,000 to 90,000 clones, 70% to 75% of which are singletons. The sequencing sample was made of PBMCs. All receptors come from a man aged 60 to 69 in good health and CMV-seronegative. Both conserved end residues are trimmed from each CDR3.

j_gene | v_gene | CDR3aa
TRBJ1-1 | TRBV19 | ASSIWDRETEAF
TRBJ2-1 | TRBV5-1 | ASSIGQNNEQF
TRBJ2-7 | TRBV4-2 | ASSQDAGAYEQY
TRBJ1-2 | TRBV29-1 | SVERDTAYGYT
TRBJ2-7 | TRBV7-9 | SSSLAGGETLRAREQY
TRBJ2-3 | TRBV2 | AGRAGGGSTDTQY
TRBJ2-1 | TRBV19 | ASSIVGTDNEQF
TRBJ1-6 | TRBV6-5 | ASSYREGSPLH
TRBJ1-6 | TRBV10-3 | AISEAGSSYNSPLH
TRBJ1-2 | TRBV5-4 | ASSQQGYYT